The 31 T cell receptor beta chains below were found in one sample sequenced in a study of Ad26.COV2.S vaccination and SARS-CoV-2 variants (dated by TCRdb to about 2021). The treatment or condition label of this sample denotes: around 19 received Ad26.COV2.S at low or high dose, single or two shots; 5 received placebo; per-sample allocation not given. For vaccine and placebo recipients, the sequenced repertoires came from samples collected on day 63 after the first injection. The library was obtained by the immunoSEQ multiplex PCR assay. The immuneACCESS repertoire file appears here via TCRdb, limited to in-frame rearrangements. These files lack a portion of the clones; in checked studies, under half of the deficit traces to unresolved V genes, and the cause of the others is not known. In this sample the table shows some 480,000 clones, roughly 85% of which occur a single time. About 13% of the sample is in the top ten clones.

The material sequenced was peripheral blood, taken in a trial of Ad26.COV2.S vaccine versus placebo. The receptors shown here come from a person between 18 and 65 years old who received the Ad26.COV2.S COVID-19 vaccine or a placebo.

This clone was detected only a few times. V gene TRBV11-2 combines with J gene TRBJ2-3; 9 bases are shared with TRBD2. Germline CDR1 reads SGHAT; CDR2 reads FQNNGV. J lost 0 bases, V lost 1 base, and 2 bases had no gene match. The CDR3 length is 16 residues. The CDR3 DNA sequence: TGTGCCAGCAGCTTAGGCCTAGCGGGAAGCACAGATACGCAGTATTTT. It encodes CASSLGLAGSTDTQYF.

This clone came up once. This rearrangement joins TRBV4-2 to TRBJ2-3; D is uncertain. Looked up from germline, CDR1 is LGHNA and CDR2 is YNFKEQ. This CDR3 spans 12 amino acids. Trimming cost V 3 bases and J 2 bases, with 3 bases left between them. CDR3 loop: CASSQSTDTQYF. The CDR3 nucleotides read TGTGCCAGCAGCCAGTCCACAGATACGCAGTATTTT.

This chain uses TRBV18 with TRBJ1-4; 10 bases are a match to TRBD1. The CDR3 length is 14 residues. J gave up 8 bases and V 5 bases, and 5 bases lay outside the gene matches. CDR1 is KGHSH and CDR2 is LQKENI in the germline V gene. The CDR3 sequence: CASSRGQGTEKLFF. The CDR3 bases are TGTGCCAGCTCAAGGGGACAGGGGACGGAAAAACTGTTTTTT.

The CDR3 coding sequence is TGTGCCAGCAGTCGACAGGTTTCCAACACTGAAGCTTTCTTT. Amino acid sequence: CASSRQVSNTEAFF. The rearrangement links TRBV6-5 to TRBJ1-1; D is possibly TRBD1 (6 bases). The CDR3 consists of 14 residues. Germline values: CDR1 MNHEY, CDR2 SVGAGI. V was pared by 5 bases and J by 2 bases, with 12 bases between.

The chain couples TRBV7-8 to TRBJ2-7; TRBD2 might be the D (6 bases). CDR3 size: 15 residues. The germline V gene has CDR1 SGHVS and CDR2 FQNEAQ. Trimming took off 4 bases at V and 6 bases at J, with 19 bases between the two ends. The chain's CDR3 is CASSYFTGFGGEQYF. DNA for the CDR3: TGTGCCAGCAGCTATTTTACCGGCTTCGGGGGCGAGCAGTACTTC.

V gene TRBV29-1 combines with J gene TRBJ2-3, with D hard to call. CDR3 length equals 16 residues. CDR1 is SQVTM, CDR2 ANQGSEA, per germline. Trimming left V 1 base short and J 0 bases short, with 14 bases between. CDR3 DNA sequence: TGCAGCGTTGAAGGAAGGGCAGACACTAGCACAGATACGCAGTATTTT. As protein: CSVEGRADTSTDTQYF.

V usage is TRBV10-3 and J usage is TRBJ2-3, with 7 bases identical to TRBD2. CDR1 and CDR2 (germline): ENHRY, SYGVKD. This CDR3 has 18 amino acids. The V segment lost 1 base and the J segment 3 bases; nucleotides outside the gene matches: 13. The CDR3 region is CAISEFPLGAGATDTQYF. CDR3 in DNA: TGTGCCATCAGTGAGTTCCCACTAGGTGCGGGAGCGACAGATACGCAGTATTTT.

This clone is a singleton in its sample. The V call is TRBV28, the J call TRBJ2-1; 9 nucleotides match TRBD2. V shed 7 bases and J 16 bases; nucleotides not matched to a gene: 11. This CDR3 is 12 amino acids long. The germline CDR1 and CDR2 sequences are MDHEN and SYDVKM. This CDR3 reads CASNSGSLGLFF. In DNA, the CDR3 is TGTGCCAGCAATAGCGGGAGTTTGGGTTTATTCTTC.

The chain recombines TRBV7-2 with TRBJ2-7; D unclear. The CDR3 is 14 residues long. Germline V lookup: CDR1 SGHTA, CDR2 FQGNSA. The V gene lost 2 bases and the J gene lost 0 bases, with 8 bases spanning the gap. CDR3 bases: TGTGCCAGCAGCTTACTACGTGGCTCCTACGAGCAGTACTTC. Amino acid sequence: CASSLLRGSYEQYF.

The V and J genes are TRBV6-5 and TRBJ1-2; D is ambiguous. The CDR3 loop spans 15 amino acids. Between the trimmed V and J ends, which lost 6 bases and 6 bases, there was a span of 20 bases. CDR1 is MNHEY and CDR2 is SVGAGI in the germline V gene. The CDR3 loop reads CASSPPGNVRDGYTF. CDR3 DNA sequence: TGTGCCAGCAGCCCCCCCGGAAACGTACGAGATGGCTACACCTTC.

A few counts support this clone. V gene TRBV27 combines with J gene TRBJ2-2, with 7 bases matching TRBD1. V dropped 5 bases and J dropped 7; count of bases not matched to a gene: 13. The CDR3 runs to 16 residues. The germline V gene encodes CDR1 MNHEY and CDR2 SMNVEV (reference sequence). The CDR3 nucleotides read TGTGCCAGCAGTCGAACCCCCCCAGGGGGTATCGGGGAGCTGTTTTTT. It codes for CASSRTPPGGIGELFF.

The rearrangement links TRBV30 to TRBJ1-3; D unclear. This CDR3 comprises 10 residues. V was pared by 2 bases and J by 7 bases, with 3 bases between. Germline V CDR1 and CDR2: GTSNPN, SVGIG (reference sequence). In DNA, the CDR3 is TGTGCCTGGAGTAGGAACACCATATATTTT. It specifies CAWSRNTIYF.

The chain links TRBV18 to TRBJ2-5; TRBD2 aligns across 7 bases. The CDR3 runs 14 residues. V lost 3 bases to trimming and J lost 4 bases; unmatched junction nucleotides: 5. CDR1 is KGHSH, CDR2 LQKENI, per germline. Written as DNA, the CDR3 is TGTGCCAGCTCACCGACAGCGGGGATAGAGACCCAGTACTTC. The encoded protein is CASSPTAGIETQYF.

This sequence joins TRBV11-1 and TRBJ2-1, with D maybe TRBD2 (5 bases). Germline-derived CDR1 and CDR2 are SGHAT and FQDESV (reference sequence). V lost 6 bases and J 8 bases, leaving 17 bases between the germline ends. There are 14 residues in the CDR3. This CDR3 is CASSHQPLVDEQFF. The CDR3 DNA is TGTGCCAGCAGTCACCAACCACTAGTTGATGAGCAGTTCTTC.

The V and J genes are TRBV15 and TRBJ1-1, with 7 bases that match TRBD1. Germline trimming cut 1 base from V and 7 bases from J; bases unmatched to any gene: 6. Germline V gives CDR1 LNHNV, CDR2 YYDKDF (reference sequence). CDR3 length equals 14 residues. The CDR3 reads CATSRGTGEVEAFF. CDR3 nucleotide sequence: TGTGCCACCAGCAGAGGCACAGGGGAAGTTGAAGCTTTCTTT.

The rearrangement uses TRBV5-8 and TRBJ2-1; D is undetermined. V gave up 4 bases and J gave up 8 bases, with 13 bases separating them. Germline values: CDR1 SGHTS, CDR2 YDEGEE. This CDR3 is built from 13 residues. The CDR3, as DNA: TGTGCCAGCAGCCTGATTATTGGGTATGAGCAGTTCTTC. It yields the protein CASSLIIGYEQFF.

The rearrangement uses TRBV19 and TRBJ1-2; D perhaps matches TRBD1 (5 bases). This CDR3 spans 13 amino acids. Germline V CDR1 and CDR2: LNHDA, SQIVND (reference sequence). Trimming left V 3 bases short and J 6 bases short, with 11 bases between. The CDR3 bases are TGTGCCAGTAGTATGTCGCGGGACCATGGCTACACCTTC. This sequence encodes CASSMSRDHGYTF.

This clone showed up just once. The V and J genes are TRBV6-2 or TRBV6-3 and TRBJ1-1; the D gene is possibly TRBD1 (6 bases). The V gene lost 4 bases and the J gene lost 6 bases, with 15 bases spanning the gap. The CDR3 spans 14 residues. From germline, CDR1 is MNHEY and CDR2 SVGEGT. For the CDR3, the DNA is TGTGCCAGCAGTTCCCTCGGGGGCCTAGCTGAAGCTTTCTTT. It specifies CASSSLGGLAEAFF.

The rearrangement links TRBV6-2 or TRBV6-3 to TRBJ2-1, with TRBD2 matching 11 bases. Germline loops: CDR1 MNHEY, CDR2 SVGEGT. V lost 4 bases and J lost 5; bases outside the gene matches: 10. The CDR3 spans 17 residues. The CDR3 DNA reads TGTGCCAGCAGTTTCCTCGCCGGGACTAGCGGAAACAATGAGCAGTTCTTC. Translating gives CASSFLAGTSGNNEQFF.

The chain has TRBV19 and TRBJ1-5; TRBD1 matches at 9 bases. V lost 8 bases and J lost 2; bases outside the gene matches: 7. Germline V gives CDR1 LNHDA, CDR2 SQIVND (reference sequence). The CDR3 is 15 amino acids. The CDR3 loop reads CASETGGDGNQPQHF. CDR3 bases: TGTGCCAGTGAGACAGGGGGGGATGGCAATCAGCCCCAGCATTTT.

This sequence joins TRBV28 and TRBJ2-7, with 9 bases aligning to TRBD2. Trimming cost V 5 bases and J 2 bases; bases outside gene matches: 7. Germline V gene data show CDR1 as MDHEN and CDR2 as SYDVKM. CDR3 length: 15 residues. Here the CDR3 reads CASSHTSGPTYEQYF. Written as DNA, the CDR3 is TGTGCCAGCAGTCATACTAGCGGGCCTACCTACGAGCAGTACTTC. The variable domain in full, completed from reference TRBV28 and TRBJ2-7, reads DVKVTQSSRYLVKRTGEKVFLECVQDMDHENMFWYRQDPGLGLRLIYFSYDVKMKEKGDIPEGYSVSREKKERFSLILESASTNQTSMYLCASSHTSGPTYEQYFGPGTRLTVT.

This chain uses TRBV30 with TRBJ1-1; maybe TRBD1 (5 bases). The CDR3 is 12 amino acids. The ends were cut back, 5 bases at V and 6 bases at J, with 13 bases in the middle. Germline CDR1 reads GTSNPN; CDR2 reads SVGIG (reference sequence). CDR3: CAWGGVRSEAFF. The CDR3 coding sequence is TGTGCCTGGGGGGGGGTTAGGTCTGAAGCTTTCTTT.

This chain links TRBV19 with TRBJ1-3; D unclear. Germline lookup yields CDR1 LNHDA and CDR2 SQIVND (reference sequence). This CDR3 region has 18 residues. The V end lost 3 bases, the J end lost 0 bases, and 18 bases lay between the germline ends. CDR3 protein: CASSIESEGTYSGNTIYF. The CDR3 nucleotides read TGTGCCAGTAGTATTGAGTCGGAGGGCACTTACTCTGGAAACACCATATATTTT.

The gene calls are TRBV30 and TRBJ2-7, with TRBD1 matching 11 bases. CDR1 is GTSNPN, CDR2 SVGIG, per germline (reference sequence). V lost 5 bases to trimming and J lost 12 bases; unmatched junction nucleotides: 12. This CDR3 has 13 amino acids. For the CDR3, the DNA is TGTGCCTGGTTATCCGGACAGGGGGCATTCCCGTACTTC. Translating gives CAWLSGQGAFPYF.

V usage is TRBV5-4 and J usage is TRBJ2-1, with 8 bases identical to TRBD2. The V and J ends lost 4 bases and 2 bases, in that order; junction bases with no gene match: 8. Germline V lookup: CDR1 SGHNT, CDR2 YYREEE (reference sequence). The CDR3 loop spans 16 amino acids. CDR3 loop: CASSPGGGGAYNEQFF. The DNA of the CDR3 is TGTGCCAGCAGCCCGGGGGGGGGTGGAGCCTACAATGAGCAGTTCTTC.

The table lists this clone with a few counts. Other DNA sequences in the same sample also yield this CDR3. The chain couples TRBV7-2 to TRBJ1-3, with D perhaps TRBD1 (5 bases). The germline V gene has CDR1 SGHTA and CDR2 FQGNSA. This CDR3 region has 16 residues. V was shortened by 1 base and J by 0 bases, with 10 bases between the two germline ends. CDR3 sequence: CASSLGGRVSGNTIYF. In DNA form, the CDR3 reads TGTGCCAGCAGCTTAGGGGGGAGGGTCTCTGGAAACACCATATATTTT.

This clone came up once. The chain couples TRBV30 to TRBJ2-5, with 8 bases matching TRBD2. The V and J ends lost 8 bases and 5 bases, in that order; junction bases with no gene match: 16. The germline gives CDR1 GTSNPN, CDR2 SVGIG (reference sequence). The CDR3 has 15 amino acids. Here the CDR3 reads CAQKVLAALGETQYF. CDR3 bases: TGTGCCCAGAAGGTACTAGCGGCTTTGGGGGAGACCCAGTACTTC.

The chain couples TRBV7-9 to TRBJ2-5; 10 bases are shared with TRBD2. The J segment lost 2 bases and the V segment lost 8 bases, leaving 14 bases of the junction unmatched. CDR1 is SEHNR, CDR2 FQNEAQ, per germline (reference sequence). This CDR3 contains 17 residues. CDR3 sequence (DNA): TGTGCCAGCGCCCCCAGTGTACTAGCGGGATCACAAGAGACCCAGTACTTC. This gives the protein CASAPSVLAGSQETQYF.

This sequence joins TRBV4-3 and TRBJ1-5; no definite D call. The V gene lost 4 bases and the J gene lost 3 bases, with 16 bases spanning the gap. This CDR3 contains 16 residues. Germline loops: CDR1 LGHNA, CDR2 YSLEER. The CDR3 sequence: CASSPTLPESNQPQHF. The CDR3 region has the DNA TGCGCCAGCAGCCCAACGCTTCCAGAGTCCAATCAGCCCCAGCATTTT.

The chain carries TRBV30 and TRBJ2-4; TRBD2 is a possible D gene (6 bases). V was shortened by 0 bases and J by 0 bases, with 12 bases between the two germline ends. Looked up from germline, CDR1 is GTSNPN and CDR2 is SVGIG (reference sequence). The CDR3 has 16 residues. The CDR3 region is CAWSVQAGLAKNIQYF. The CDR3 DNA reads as TGTGCCTGGAGTGTACAGGCGGGACTAGCCAAAAACATTCAGTACTTC.

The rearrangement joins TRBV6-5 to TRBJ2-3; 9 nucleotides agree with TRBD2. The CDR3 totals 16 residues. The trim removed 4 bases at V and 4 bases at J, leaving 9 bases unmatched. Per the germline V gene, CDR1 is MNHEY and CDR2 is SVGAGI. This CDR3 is CASSFLAGKGSDTQYF. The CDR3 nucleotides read TGTGCCAGCAGTTTCCTAGCGGGAAAGGGATCAGATACGCAGTATTTT.